Below are 13 T cell receptor beta chains sequenced from a single sample in a study of identical twins. TCRdb processed the 5' RACE reads anew with MiXCR; each CDR3 protein has one entry. The sample includes approximately 410,000 distinct CDR3 sequences, roughly 20% seen only once; the top ten take around 12%. The specimen was naive T cells sorted from blood. Source of these receptors: a man aged 50 or older in good health.

This clonotype was observed many times. V is TRBV5-5 and J is TRBJ2-5; 7 bases agree with TRBD2. The CDR3 is made up of 15 amino acids. Germline V CDR1 and CDR2: SGHKS, YYEKEE (reference sequence). The V and J ends lost 0 bases and 2 bases, in that order; junction bases with no gene match: 4. CDR3 sequence reads: CASSLELAQQETQYF. CDR3 sequence (DNA): TGTGCCAGCAGCTTGGAACTAGCGCAGCAAGAGACCCAGTACTTC.

V gene TRBV20-1 combines with J gene TRBJ2-1; D not certain. Trimming left V 5 bases short and J 9 bases short, with 17 bases between. Germline loops: CDR1 DFQATT, CDR2 SNEGSKA (reference sequence). The CDR3 loop spans 13 amino acids. CDR3 loop: CSAEVPGIGEQFF. Written as DNA, the CDR3 is TGCAGTGCTGAAGTTCCTGGGATCGGTGAGCAGTTCTTC.

The chain combines TRBV9 with TRBJ1-4; D unresolved. The V end lost 6 bases, the J end lost 10 bases, and 13 bases lay between the germline ends. The CDR3 totals 12 residues. Germline-derived CDR1 and CDR2 are SGDLS and YYNGEE. For the CDR3, the DNA is TGTGCCAGCAAAGGGCATACTGGAAAACTGTTTTTT. Its translation is CASKGHTGKLFF.

The V and J genes are TRBV20-1 and TRBJ2-5; D not resolved. The CDR3 is made up of 11 amino acids. Trimming shortened V by 5 bases and J by 5 bases, and 9 bases separated the two germline ends. Germline CDR1 and CDR2: DFQATT and SNEGSKA (reference sequence). The CDR3 protein is CSAQGLETQYF. The CDR3 coding sequence is TGCAGTGCTCAAGGGTTGGAGACCCAGTACTTC.

This clonotype turned up a few times. The chain is built from TRBV12-3 or TRBV12-4 and TRBJ1-1; D is perhaps TRBD1 (6 bases). The CDR3 length is 14 residues. Trimming pared 3 bases from V and 4 bases from J, leaving 12 bases between. The CDR3 bases are TGTGCCAGCAGTTTCTCACAGGGTCGCACTGAAGCTTTCTTT. It specifies CASSFSQGRTEAFF.

Ten or more counts support this clonotype. The chain combines TRBV27 with TRBJ1-2; D is undetermined. Looked up from germline, CDR1 is MNHEY and CDR2 is SMNVEV (reference sequence). The V and J ends lost 2 bases and 4 bases respectively, with 8 bases between them. The CDR3 has 13 amino acids. CDR3 protein: CASSLGRSYGYTF. The CDR3 bases are TGTGCCAGCAGTTTAGGGCGGTCCTATGGCTACACCTTC.

The rearrangement uses TRBV2 and TRBJ2-1; D remains ambiguous. The CDR3 has 15 amino acids. CDR1 and CDR2 (germline): SNHLY, FYNNEI. Trimming cost V 0 bases and J 3 bases, with 9 bases left between them. CDR3 loop: CASSEAPAGYNEQFF. In nucleotides, the CDR3 is TGTGCCAGCAGTGAAGCTCCGGCCGGCTACAATGAGCAGTTCTTC. The complete variable domain, with remaining parts taken from reference TRBV2 and TRBJ2-1, reads EPEVTQTPSHQVTQMGQEVILRCVPISNHLYFYWYRQILGQKVEFLVSFYNNEISEKSEIFDDQFSVERPDGSNFTLKIRSTKLEDSAMYFCASSEAPAGYNEQFFGPGTRLTVL.

This clonotype was counted many times. The chain combines TRBV11-2 with TRBJ1-2; 9 bases align to TRBD1. Germline CDR1 and CDR2: SGHAT and FQNNGV. Trimming took 3 bases from V and 0 from J; bases not matched to a gene: 11. The CDR3 is 18 amino acids. The DNA for the CDR3 is TGTGCCAGCAGCTTCCCCCGGGACAGGGTACACCCTAACTATGGCTACACCTTC. Protein product: CASSFPRDRVHPNYGYTF.

The chain uses TRBV5-1 and TRBJ1-5; 7 positions match TRBD1. The germline V gene has CDR1 SGHRS and CDR2 YFSETQ. V shed 0 bases, J shed 1 base, and the junction held 1 base outside the gene matches. This CDR3 spans 15 amino acids. The chain's CDR3 is CASSLGDSSNQPQHF. The CDR3 region has the DNA TGCGCCAGCAGCTTGGGGGACAGCAGCAATCAGCCCCAGCATTTT.

This clonotype was detected only a few times. The CDR3 DNA follows: TGTGCCAGCAGTTCTGGGCTAGCGCATGAGTATTTT. It yields the protein CASSSGLAHEYF. The rearrangement links TRBV12-3 or TRBV12-4 to TRBJ2-3; tentative D call: TRBD2 (6 bases). V lost 4 bases, J lost 13 bases, and 15 bases lay in between. There are 12 residues in the CDR3.

The genes are TRBV4-1 and TRBJ2-2; D tentatively fits TRBD1 or TRBD2 (6 bases each). The ends were cut back, 0 bases at V and 1 base at J, with 15 bases in the middle. There are 18 residues in the CDR3. Germline V CDR1 and CDR2: MGHRA, YSYEKL. The CDR3 spells CASSQESRLGGNTGELFF. Written as DNA, the CDR3 is TGCGCCAGCAGCCAAGAAAGCCGACTAGGGGGGAACACCGGGGAGCTGTTTTTT.

There are many counts of this clonotype. V gene TRBV7-2 combines with J gene TRBJ2-3; D is unresolved. CDR1 and CDR2 (germline): SGHTA, FQGNSA. CDR3 length: 16 amino acids. Trimming took 0 bases from V and 3 from J, leaving 13 bases between them. The CDR3 DNA follows: TGTGCCAGCAGCTTAGCGGTCGGTTTTGGGACAGATACGCAGTATTTT. Encoded protein: CASSLAVGFGTDTQYF.

The genes are TRBV3-1 and TRBJ1-5; possibly TRBD1 for D (6 bases). Germline V gives CDR1 LGHDT, CDR2 YNNKEL (reference sequence). Trimming took 5 bases from V and 1 from J, leaving 9 bases between them. The CDR3 has 14 amino acids. CDR3 in amino acids: CASSMGASNQPQHF. The CDR3 DNA follows: TGTGCCAGCAGCATGGGGGCAAGCAATCAGCCCCAGCATTTT. Full variable domain (outside the CDR3, taken from reference TRBV3-1 and TRBJ1-5): DTAVSQTPKYLVTQMGNDKSIKCEQNLGHDTMYWYKQDSKKFLKIMFSYNNKELIINETVPNRFSPKSPDKAHLNLHINSLELGDSAVYFCASSMGASNQPQHFGDGTRLSIL.